The 20 T cell receptor beta chains given below trace back to one sample, sequenced in a study of T cells after yellow fever vaccination (dated by TCRdb to the late 2010s). The method behind the library was 5' RACE. Instrument on record: Illumina HiSeq 2500. The public sequencing data were trimmed at Q25 with fastp and processed into clonotypes with MiXCR by TCRdb, which kept only in-frame beta chains. Every CDR3 protein is listed once, alongside the most common genes and DNA of its rows. This sample is represented by roughly 300,000 distinct CDR3 sequences; approximately 7% of them were singletons. The top ten hold 15% to 20% of the sample. This specimen's treatment or condition label, interpreted: live attenuated yellow fever vaccine strain. Material: PBMCs, obtained more than 40 days after the first yellow fever vaccination. The receptor set was obtained from a man aged 18 to 30 who received the YFV17D yellow fever vaccine.

A few counts support this clonotype. This chain links TRBV20-1 with TRBJ2-1, with D perhaps being TRBD1 or TRBD2 (5 bases each). V lost 2 bases to trimming and J lost 8 bases, with 16 bases between them. This CDR3 region has 14 residues. Looked up from germline, CDR1 is DFQATT and CDR2 is SNEGSKA (reference sequence). The chain's CDR3 is CSARWGPLLYEQFF. CDR3 nucleotide sequence: TGCAGTGCTAGATGGGGACCCCTGTTGTATGAGCAGTTCTTC.

The chain combines TRBV29-1 with TRBJ2-7; no clear D gene. CDR1 is SQVTM and CDR2 is ANQGSEA in the germline V gene. The CDR3 covers 13 residues. The V end was cut by 7 bases, the J end by 0 bases, with 13 bases between. The CDR3: CSGPGRFSYEQYF. The CDR3, as DNA: TGCAGCGGGCCAGGACGATTCTCCTACGAGCAGTACTTC.

This clonotype was recorded at least ten times. The genes are TRBV20-1 and TRBJ2-7; weak D call: TRBD2 (7 bases). The CDR3 is 17 residues long. Germline CDR1 reads DFQATT; CDR2 reads SNEGSKA (reference sequence). V dropped 2 bases and J dropped 6 bases, with 26 bases sitting between them. The CDR3 nucleotides read TGCAGTGCTAGACGGATAGGGGGGGTCAGGCCTGCGGGCGAGCAGTACTTC. Amino acids: CSARRIGGVRPAGEQYF.

A few counts support this clonotype. The V and J genes are TRBV3-1 and TRBJ2-7, with 10 nucleotides matching TRBD2. J lost 6 bases, V lost 2 bases, and 7 bases had no gene match. CDR3 size: 15 residues. The germline CDR1 and CDR2 sequences are LGHDT and YNNKEL (reference sequence). Written as DNA, the CDR3 is TGTGCCAGCAGCCAACCGAGCGGGGGGGCCCTCGAGCAGTACTTC. Translating gives CASSQPSGGALEQYF.

This clonotype was found a few times. The gene calls are TRBV12-3 or TRBV12-4 and TRBJ1-1; D might be TRBD1 (5 bases). The ends were cut back, 6 bases at V and 6 bases at J, with 17 bases in the middle. This CDR3 is 14 amino acids long. The CDR3 region is CASSTTSGSAEAFF. CDR3 coding DNA: TGTGCCAGCAGCACTACCTCAGGGTCGGCTGAAGCTTTCTTT.

This clonotype showed up many times. V usage is TRBV14 and J usage is TRBJ2-1; no definite D call. This CDR3 comprises 13 residues. The V gene lost 3 bases and the J gene lost 7 bases, with 10 bases spanning the gap. CDR1 and CDR2 from the germline V gene are SGHDN and FVKESK. The CDR3 nucleotides are TGTGCCAGCAGCCACGCACCTCGAAATGAGCAGTTCTTC. Residues: CASSHAPRNEQFF.

This clonotype showed up many times. The gene calls are TRBV5-1 and TRBJ2-4, with D perhaps TRBD1 (5 bases). CDR1 and CDR2 (germline): SGHRS, YFSETQ. With 4 bases removed from V and 7 bases from J, the gap between germline ends came to 12 bases. The CDR3 has 13 amino acids. The CDR3 here is CASSEGVGNIQYF. Here the CDR3 DNA reads TGCGCCAGCAGCGAAGGGGTGGGGAACATTCAGTACTTC. Filled out from reference TRBV5-1 and TRBJ2-4, the complete variable domain reads KAGVTQTPRYLIKTRGQQVTLSCSPISGHRSVSWYQQTPGQGLQFLFEYFSETQRNKGNFPGRFSGRQFSNSRSEMNVSTLELGDSALYLCASSEGVGNIQYFGAGTRLSVL.

This clonotype was found a few times. CDR3 nucleotides: TGTGCCACCAGTGACCTACAGGCTCGAGATACGCAGTATTTT. Translating gives CATSDLQARDTQYF. V is TRBV24-1 and J is TRBJ2-3, with D perhaps TRBD1 (5 bases). This CDR3 spans 14 amino acids. The germline V gene has CDR1 KGHDR and CDR2 SFDVKD. Trimming removed 4 bases from V and 5 bases from J, with 12 bases in between.

The chain carries TRBV2 and TRBJ2-5, with 7 bases lining up with TRBD2. Germline V gene lookup returns CDR1 SNHLY and CDR2 FYNNEI. With 4 bases clipped from V and 4 bases from J, the junction kept 6 bases outside the gene matches. This CDR3 contains 14 residues. The chain's CDR3 is CASSVGASGETQYF. The CDR3 DNA is TGTGCCAGCAGTGTTGGGGCTAGCGGAGAGACCCAGTACTTC.

The V and J genes are TRBV12-3 or TRBV12-4 and TRBJ2-2, with 8 bases lining up with TRBD1. Trimming removed 7 bases from V and 1 base from J; junction bases left unmatched: 5. This CDR3 has 15 residues. The CDR3 protein is CASKLGTGNTGELFF. The CDR3 coding sequence is TGTGCCAGCAAACTAGGGACAGGGAACACCGGGGAGCTGTTTTTT.

This clonotype has more than one count but fewer than ten. The chain employs TRBV28 and TRBJ2-5, with a tentative D call TRBD2 (6 bases). V lost 5 bases to trimming and J lost 6 bases, with 13 bases between them. This CDR3 is built from 13 residues. CDR1 and CDR2 (germline): MDHEN, SYDVKM. The CDR3 is CASSPRDFKTQYF. The CDR3 DNA reads TGTGCCAGCAGTCCAAGGGACTTTAAGACCCAGTACTTC. Based on the CDR3 plus reference TRBV28 and TRBJ2-5, the full variable domain is DVKVTQSSRYLVKRTGEKVFLECVQDMDHENMFWYRQDPGLGLRLIYFSYDVKMKEKGDIPEGYSVSREKKERFSLILESASTNQTSMYLCASSPRDFKTQYFGPGTRLLVL.

The rearrangement links TRBV28 to TRBJ2-3; a weak D match, TRBD1 (5 bases). Trimming left V 5 bases short and J 2 bases short, with 14 bases between. This CDR3 comprises 15 residues. Germline CDR1 is MDHEN and CDR2 is SYDVKM. This chain's CDR3 is CASSPPMGPTDTQYF. The CDR3 DNA is TGTGCCAGCAGTCCCCCCATGGGGCCCACAGATACGCAGTATTTT.

This clonotype was observed a few times. CDR3 sequence: CASSWGLFRYF. The CDR3 region has the DNA TGTGCCAGCAGCTGGGGACTTTTTCGGTATTTT. This rearrangement joins TRBV5-5 to TRBJ2-3, with D possibly TRBD2 on 6 matching bases. CDR3 size: 11 residues. CDR1 SGHKS and CDR2 YYEKEE come from the germline V gene (reference sequence). V was shortened by 3 bases and J by 14 bases, with 13 bases between the two germline ends.

This clonotype was found a few times. This chain joins TRBV7-8 and TRBJ2-1; D gene uncertain. V lost 0 bases to trimming and J lost 6 bases, with 6 bases between them. CDR3 size: 13 residues. Germline CDR1 and CDR2: SGHVS and FQNEAQ. The CDR3 DNA follows: TGTGCCAGCAGCTTAGCGGGATTCAATGAGCAGTTCTTC. Translating gives CASSLAGFNEQFF.

In its sample, this clonotype was seen a few times. V and J are TRBV19 and TRBJ1-2; D remains unclear. Trimming removed 2 bases at V and 2 bases at J, with 9 bases between. The length of the CDR3 is 14 residues. The V gene's germline CDR1 is LNHDA and CDR2 SQIVND (reference sequence). The CDR3 region is CASSILGGNYGYTF. The CDR3 DNA follows: TGTGCCAGTAGTATACTCGGCGGGAACTATGGCTACACCTTC.

In its sample, this clonotype was seen many times. V is TRBV5-1 and J is TRBJ1-1; TRBD1 matches 7 bases. CDR3 length: 14 residues. V lost 0 bases to trimming and J lost 6 bases; unmatched junction nucleotides: 5. Germline CDR1 SGHRS, CDR2 YFSETQ. This CDR3 reads CASSLGDSRPEAFF. The CDR3 bases are TGCGCCAGCAGCTTGGGGGACAGCAGACCTGAAGCTTTCTTT.

This clonotype was picked up a small number of times. The chain recombines TRBV4-2 with TRBJ2-7; TRBD2 matches 9 bases. Germline V gene sequence: CDR1 LGHNA, CDR2 YNFKEQ. Germline trimming cut 4 bases from V and 0 bases from J; bases unmatched to any gene: 10. This CDR3 region has 17 residues. Here the CDR3 reads CASSRRMAGGPSYEQYV. As DNA, the CDR3 is TGTGCCAGCAGCCGCAGAATGGCGGGGGGGCCCTCCTACGAGCAGTACGTC.

In this sample, this clonotype turned up a few times. V usage is TRBV4-1 and J usage is TRBJ2-1; D unresolved. V lost 4 bases to trimming and J lost 1 base, with 8 bases between them. CDR1 and CDR2 from the germline V gene are MGHRA and YSYEKL. This CDR3 spans 14 amino acids. Here the CDR3 reads CASSRADSYNEQFF. Written as DNA, the CDR3 is TGCGCCAGCAGCCGCGCCGATTCCTACAATGAGCAGTTCTTC.

This clonotype appeared a few times. The rearrangement joins TRBV5-1 to TRBJ2-3, with TRBD2 as a possible D gene (6 bases). Germline V gives CDR1 SGHRS, CDR2 YFSETQ. Trimming removed 4 bases from V and 4 bases from J, with 16 bases in between. The CDR3 consists of 15 residues. The CDR3 DNA is TGCGCCAGCAGCCTGGGGGGTAAACAGTCAGATACGCAGTATTTT. The encoded protein is CASSLGGKQSDTQYF.

The V call is TRBV27, the J call TRBJ2-1; tentative D call: TRBD2 (6 bases). With 3 bases removed from V and 9 bases from J, the gap between germline ends came to 9 bases. Per germline, CDR1 MNHEY and CDR2 SMNVEV (reference sequence). The length of the CDR3 is 12 residues. The DNA of the CDR3 is TGTGCCAGCAGTTTCGGGGGAACTGAGCAGTTCTTC. The encoded protein is CASSFGGTEQFF.